Each of the 21 T cell receptor beta chains below was sequenced from the same sample in a study of CD8 T cells in ankylosing spondylitis. TCRdb redid the calling of the 5' RACE reads with MiXCR, one entry per CDR3 protein. There are 250,000 or so distinct CDR3 sequences in the sample; more than 15% occur only once, and 25% to 40% lies in the top ten. The sample was blood, either unsorted or a sorted T cell fraction (not recorded which). The source of these receptors is a male donor with ankylosing spondylitis or in good health (not recorded which).

The chain recombines TRBV7-8 with TRBJ2-7, with a possible D match to TRBD2 (5 bases). Germline values: CDR1 SGHVS, CDR2 FQNEAQ. The length of the CDR3 is 14 residues. The germline V and J ends were trimmed by 5 bases and 3 bases, with 14 bases remaining between them. The CDR3 loop is CASSGMDSLYEQYF. CDR3 DNA: TGTGCCAGCAGCGGAATGGACTCACTCTACGAGCAGTACTTC.

This clonotype showed up many times. This chain joins TRBV29-1 and TRBJ2-2; D is unresolved. V was cut by 3 bases and J by 3 bases, with 11 bases left in between. The CDR3 spans 14 residues. Germline assignment: CDR1 SQVTM and CDR2 ANQGSEA. The CDR3 spells CSVDMGFDTGELFF. CDR3 DNA sequence: TGCAGCGTTGACATGGGGTTCGACACCGGGGAGCTGTTTTTT.

This rearrangement joins TRBV4-3 to TRBJ2-5, with D maybe TRBD2 (5 bases). Trimming stripped 4 bases from V and 9 bases from J, with 18 bases between. This CDR3 region has 14 residues. Germline V gene sequence: CDR1 LGHNA, CDR2 YSLEER. CDR3 coding DNA: TGCGCCAGCAGCCCCGAGGGAGTCCGGGTGCCCCAGTACTTC. It codes for CASSPEGVRVPQYF.

The gene calls are TRBV11-3 and TRBJ2-5; D remains unclear. Trimming shortened V by 1 base and J by 4 bases, and 7 bases separated the two germline ends. The CDR3 spans 13 residues. CDR1 is SGHNT, CDR2 YENEEA, per germline. CDR3 sequence: CASSLVDGETQYF. For the CDR3, the DNA is TGTGCCAGCAGCTTAGTCGATGGAGAGACCCAGTACTTC.

This clonotype was recorded a few times. The rearrangement uses TRBV4-1 and TRBJ1-1, with D perhaps matching TRBD1 (6 bases). The CDR3 length is 12 residues. V was shortened by 8 bases and J by 5 bases, with 12 bases between the two germline ends. Germline assignment: CDR1 MGHRA and CDR2 YSYEKL. Here the CDR3 DNA reads TGCGCCAGCGGACAGCGACCGACTGAAGCTTTCTTT. Encoded protein: CASGQRPTEAFF.

This clonotype was found a few times. The chain is built from TRBV12-3 or TRBV12-4 and TRBJ2-7, with D possibly being TRBD1 (6 bases). V dropped 10 bases and J dropped 5 bases, with 21 bases sitting between them. This CDR3 has 14 residues. The CDR3: CATRIGGFGHEQYF. The DNA for the CDR3 is TGTGCCACCCGAATTGGGGGCTTCGGCCACGAGCAGTACTTC.

This clonotype occurred a few times. This rearrangement joins TRBV5-6 to TRBJ2-7, with D possibly TRBD1 on 7 matching bases. CDR1 is SGHDT and CDR2 is YYEEEE in the germline V gene. The CDR3 totals 15 residues. V was pared by 1 base and J by 5 bases, with 16 bases between. The CDR3 region has the DNA TGTGCCAGCAGCTTGCGCGGGACAGTCATCCACGAGCAGTACTTC. This sequence encodes CASSLRGTVIHEQYF.

This clonotype has more than one count but fewer than ten. The chain uses TRBV12-3 or TRBV12-4 and TRBJ2-1; either TRBD1 or TRBD2 may supply D (6 bases each). This CDR3 spans 13 amino acids. V was shortened by 2 bases and J by 9 bases, with 11 bases between the two germline ends. The DNA of the CDR3 is TGTGCCAGCAGTTTACCGGGGGCTCGTGAGCAGTTCTTC. Translated: CASSLPGAREQFF.

This clonotype was seen a handful of times. The rearrangement joins TRBV12-3 or TRBV12-4 to TRBJ2-1, with unresolved D. This CDR3 has 12 amino acids. Trimming took 4 bases from V and 10 from J, leaving 11 bases between them. CDR3: CASSSNYGEQFF. For the CDR3, the DNA is TGTGCCAGCAGTTCCAATTACGGCGAGCAGTTCTTC.

This clonotype was seen repeatedly, ten times or more. This chain joins TRBV20-1 and TRBJ2-5; the D gene is possibly TRBD1 (6 bases). Between the trimmed V and J ends, which lost 5 bases and 0 bases, there was a span of 13 bases. Looked up from germline, CDR1 is DFQATT and CDR2 is SNEGSKA (reference sequence). The CDR3 is made up of 14 amino acids. The chain's CDR3 is CSASGTPYQETQYF. CDR3 in DNA: TGCAGTGCTTCCGGGACACCGTACCAAGAGACCCAGTACTTC.

The chain couples TRBV5-1 to TRBJ2-7, with 8 bases identical to TRBD2. Germline loops: CDR1 SGHRS, CDR2 YFSETQ. The CDR3 runs 15 residues. V shed 0 bases, J shed 3 bases, and the junction held 5 bases outside the gene matches. CDR3 sequence (DNA): TGCGCCAGCAGCTTGGCCGGGGGGGGCATCTACGAGCAGTACTTC. Protein product: CASSLAGGGIYEQYF.

The chain joins TRBV20-1 to TRBJ2-7; 8 bases line up with TRBD2. The CDR3 spans 17 residues. V shed 0 bases and J 4 bases; nucleotides not matched to a gene: 14. Germline V lookup: CDR1 DFQATT, CDR2 SNEGSKA (reference sequence). This chain's CDR3 is CSARDLVLAVRSYEQYF. CDR3 bases: TGCAGTGCTAGAGATTTGGTACTAGCGGTAAGGTCTTACGAGCAGTACTTC.

V is TRBV7-2 and J is TRBJ2-7; 8 nucleotides match TRBD2. V shed 6 bases and J 5 bases; nucleotides not matched to a gene: 9. The CDR3 runs 14 residues. The germline V gene has CDR1 SGHTA and CDR2 FQGNSA. The CDR3 here is CASREPGLGNEQYF. CDR3 DNA sequence: TGTGCCAGCAGGGAACCGGGACTAGGAAACGAGCAGTACTTC.

This clonotype was found a few times. This chain links TRBV7-2 with TRBJ2-1; 8 bases fit TRBD2. This CDR3 is built from 15 residues. Germline lookup yields CDR1 SGHTA and CDR2 FQGNSA. The V segment lost 2 bases and the J segment 3 bases; nucleotides outside the gene matches: 3. CDR3 residues: CASSLFGTSYNEQFF. CDR3 sequence (DNA): TGTGCCAGCAGCTTATTCGGGACTAGCTACAATGAGCAGTTCTTC.

Only a few counts were recorded for this clonotype. The gene calls are TRBV5-1 and TRBJ1-1, with D maybe TRBD1 (5 bases). V lost 7 bases to trimming and J lost 5 bases, with 15 bases between them. CDR1 is SGHRS and CDR2 is YFSETQ in the germline V gene. This CDR3 is 13 amino acids long. CDR3 DNA sequence: TGCGCCAGCTCGGGGGACGGGGGGACTGAAGCTTTCTTT. Its translation: CASSGDGGTEAFF.

This clonotype was recorded many times. The V and J genes are TRBV27 and TRBJ2-7; 9 bases align to TRBD1. The CDR3 is 17 amino acids. The ends lost 6 bases at V and 1 base at J; junction bases unmatched: 13. Looked up from germline, CDR1 is MNHEY and CDR2 is SMNVEV (reference sequence). CDR3 DNA: TGTGCCAGCAGCCTGACCTACAGGGGGCGATTTTCCTACGAGCAGTACTTC. Amino acids: CASSLTYRGRFSYEQYF.

This clonotype occurred many times. The chain joins TRBV12-3 or TRBV12-4 to TRBJ1-1, with D unresolved. The CDR3 is 14 residues long. V shed 3 bases and J shed 6 bases, with 14 bases lying between them. Here the CDR3 reads CASSLGLKRAEAFF. In DNA form, the CDR3 reads TGTGCCAGCAGTTTGGGATTGAAGAGGGCTGAAGCTTTCTTT.

The CDR3 nucleotides read TGTGCCAGCAGCTCCCGGGACGCTATCCCTCACAATGAGCAGTTCTTC. Protein: CASSSRDAIPHNEQFF. The rearrangement joins TRBV7-9 to TRBJ2-1; either TRBD1 or TRBD2 may fit D (5 bases each). The CDR3 extends over 16 amino acids. Trimming stripped 4 bases from V and 5 bases from J, with 18 bases between. CDR1 is SEHNR, CDR2 FQNEAQ, per germline (reference sequence).

This clonotype was observed many times. The chain couples TRBV5-1 to TRBJ2-7; D could derive from TRBD1 or TRBD2 (5 bases each). Trimming removed 0 bases from V and 4 bases from J, with 14 bases in between. Per germline, CDR1 SGHRS and CDR2 YFSETQ. This CDR3 region has 15 residues. Here the CDR3 reads CASSLARGAGYEQYF. In nucleotides, the CDR3 is TGCGCCAGCAGCTTGGCCCGAGGGGCTGGATACGAGCAGTACTTC.

This clonotype was observed many times. The chain combines TRBV10-2 with TRBJ2-7; D uncertain. Trimming cost V 2 bases and J 2 bases, with 16 bases left between them. The CDR3 has 16 residues. Germline V gene sequence: CDR1 WSHSY, CDR2 SAAADI. The CDR3 spells CASSEAYPSWAYEQYF. The CDR3 DNA reads TGCGCCAGCAGTGAGGCATATCCGAGTTGGGCCTACGAGCAGTACTTC.

The V and J genes are TRBV14 and TRBJ2-7; D might be TRBD1 or TRBD2, each matching 5 bases. The CDR3 spans 13 residues. V shed 4 bases and J shed 5 bases, with 12 bases lying between them. Looked up from germline, CDR1 is SGHDN and CDR2 is FVKESK. The CDR3 nucleotides read TGTGCCAGCAGCCGTCGGGGCTTCCACGAGCAGTACTTC. It specifies CASSRRGFHEQYF.